These T cell receptor beta chains were read from a single sample in a study of PD-1 blockade in classical Hodgkin lymphoma. The assay was immunoSEQ multiplex PCR, and TCRdb's table has in-frame clones only and misses some. The sample lists roughly 100,000 clones; approximately 89% were seen once. This specimen was peripheral blood mononuclear cells (PBMCs), taken before the fourth cycle of nivolumab. These receptors were taken from a human donor with classical Hodgkin lymphoma. Both conserved end residues are part of each CDR3. The order of the fields is D gene, clone size, V gene, J gene, CDR3 DNA, CDR3 protein. D genes are given only for firm matches. Size tells how often a clone was seen (once, few, many) or the class of an expanded clone, and some rows leave it out.

d_gene: TRBD1; abundance: .; v_gene: TRBV5-1; j_gene: TRBJ2-3; CDR3nt: TGCGCCAGCAGCCCGGACAGGGGATCCGATACGCAGTATTTT; CDR3aa: CASSPDRGSDTQYF
d_gene: .; abundance: .; v_gene: TRBV28; j_gene: TRBJ2-3; CDR3nt: TGTGCCAGCAGCGGGGGAGTCACAGATACGCAGTATTTT; CDR3aa: CASSGGVTDTQYF
d_gene: .; abundance: .; v_gene: TRBV29-1; j_gene: TRBJ2-5; CDR3nt: TGCAGCGTTGAAGCGCGAGGGGAGACCCAGTACTTC; CDR3aa: CSVEARGETQYF
d_gene: TRBD1; abundance: .; v_gene: TRBV4-2; j_gene: TRBJ1-2; CDR3nt: TGTGCCAGCAGCCAAGAGCCCGGGACAGTTATTACCTCGAACTATGGCTACACCTTC; CDR3aa: CASSQEPGTVITSNYGYTF
d_gene: .; abundance: .; v_gene: TRBV19; j_gene: TRBJ2-3; CDR3nt: TGTGCCAGTAGTAAACTAGGACAGCCCGCAGATACGCAGTATTTT; CDR3aa: CASSKLGQPADTQYF
d_gene: TRBD2; abundance: .; v_gene: TRBV2; j_gene: TRBJ2-4; CDR3nt: TGTGCCAGCAGTCCACCGGGGACTAGCGCACAAAACATTCAGTACTTC; CDR3aa: CASSPPGTSAQNIQYF
d_gene: .; abundance: once; v_gene: TRBV7-2; j_gene: TRBJ1-5; CDR3nt: TGTGCCAGCAGCTATGGGACTGCAAGGGGGCCCCAGCATTTT; CDR3aa: CASSYGTARGPQHF
d_gene: .; abundance: .; v_gene: TRBV6-5; j_gene: TRBJ2-3; CDR3nt: TGTGCCAGCAGTTTTGGGTGGAGCGGGAGCACAGATACGCAGTATTTT; CDR3aa: CASSFGWSGSTDTQYF
d_gene: TRBD1; abundance: .; v_gene: TRBV6-5; j_gene: TRBJ2-7; CDR3nt: TGTGCCAGCAGTGAGGGGACAGTCTACGAGCAGTACTTC; CDR3aa: CASSEGTVYEQYF
d_gene: .; abundance: .; v_gene: TRBV4-3; j_gene: TRBJ1-1; CDR3nt: TGCGCCAGCAGCCTCCTCAGGGGCGAAAGGGGCACTGAAGCTTTCTTT; CDR3aa: CASSLLRGERGTEAFF
d_gene: .; abundance: once; v_gene: TRBV19; j_gene: TRBJ1-2; CDR3nt: TGTGCCAGTAGTTGGGATTTGGGCTATGGCTACACCTTC; CDR3aa: CASSWDLGYGYTF
d_gene: TRBD2; abundance: .; v_gene: TRBV10-3; j_gene: TRBJ2-1; CDR3nt: TGTGCCATCAGCCCAGGACTAGCGGGGAATTTACTTATAAACAATGAGCAGTTCTTC; CDR3aa: CAISPGLAGNLLINNEQFF
d_gene: .; abundance: .; v_gene: TRBV5-1; j_gene: TRBJ2-1; CDR3nt: TGCGCCAGCAGCTCTCAATCGTGGGGTTACAATGAGCAGTTCTTC; CDR3aa: CASSSQSWGYNEQFF
d_gene: .; abundance: .; v_gene: TRBV2; j_gene: TRBJ2-1; CDR3nt: TGTGCCAGCGGTCATTCGTCCGAACCCCCATACAATGAGCAGTTCTTC; CDR3aa: CASGHSSEPPYNEQFF
d_gene: .; abundance: .; v_gene: TRBV2; j_gene: TRBJ1-2; CDR3nt: TGTGCCAGCAGAAGCGATTCGCCCTATGGCTACACCTTC; CDR3aa: CASRSDSPYGYTF
d_gene: .; abundance: .; v_gene: TRBV5-4; j_gene: TRBJ1-2; CDR3nt: TGTGCCAGCAGCTTGGGGGGCCCAGCTAACTATGGCTACACCTTC; CDR3aa: CASSLGGPANYGYTF
d_gene: .; abundance: once; v_gene: TRBV14; j_gene: TRBJ2-2; CDR3nt: TGTGCCAGCAGCCGGACCGCGAACACCGGGGAGCTGTTTTTT; CDR3aa: CASSRTANTGELFF
d_gene: .; abundance: .; v_gene: TRBV5-5; j_gene: TRBJ2-3; CDR3nt: TGTGCCAGCAGCCTCATGTCTTACGATACGCAGTATTTT; CDR3aa: CASSLMSYDTQYF
d_gene: .; abundance: .; v_gene: TRBV7-9; j_gene: TRBJ2-2; CDR3nt: TGTGCCAGCAGCTTAGGGTTGGGGGAGCTGTTTTTT; CDR3aa: CASSLGLGELFF
d_gene: .; abundance: .; v_gene: TRBV4-2; j_gene: TRBJ1-2; CDR3nt: TGTGCCAGCAGCCCCCCCGGACCGGACTATGGCTACACCTTC; CDR3aa: CASSPPGPDYGYTF
d_gene: TRBD1; abundance: .; v_gene: TRBV5-1; j_gene: TRBJ1-1; CDR3nt: TGCGCCAGCAGCTTGGAACAGGGGGCATCTGAAGCTTTCTTT; CDR3aa: CASSLEQGASEAFF
d_gene: .; abundance: .; v_gene: TRBV18; j_gene: TRBJ1-1; CDR3nt: TGTGCCAGCTCACAGGGTCGCGCTGAAGCTTTCTTT; CDR3aa: CASSQGRAEAFF
d_gene: .; abundance: .; v_gene: TRBV5-4; j_gene: TRBJ2-7; CDR3nt: TGTGCCAGCAGCTTTGAGGGCCTAGAAAGCGAGCAGTACTTC; CDR3aa: CASSFEGLESEQYF
d_gene: .; abundance: .; v_gene: TRBV2; j_gene: TRBJ1-4; CDR3nt: TGTGCCAGCAGTGAGGGCGATCCTGAAAAACTGTTTTTT; CDR3aa: CASSEGDPEKLFF
d_gene: .; abundance: .; v_gene: TRBV28; j_gene: TRBJ1-2; CDR3nt: TGTGCCAGCAGTCACCTCAGAGCTATGGGCTATGGCTACACCTTC; CDR3aa: CASSHLRAMGYGYTF
d_gene: TRBD1; abundance: .; v_gene: TRBV5-6; j_gene: TRBJ2-7; CDR3nt: TGTGCCAGCAGCTTCAGACCGGGACAGGGGAGGTGGGAGCAGTACTTC; CDR3aa: CASSFRPGQGRWEQYF
d_gene: .; abundance: .; v_gene: TRBV5-1; j_gene: TRBJ1-4; CDR3nt: TGCGCCAGCAGCTTTGGGGAGGGTAGGCTGGGTGAAAAACTGTTTTTT; CDR3aa: CASSFGEGRLGEKLFF
d_gene: .; abundance: .; v_gene: TRBV11-3; j_gene: TRBJ1-1; CDR3nt: TGTGCCAGCAGTATGGGGGATCTCACTGAAGCTTTCTTT; CDR3aa: CASSMGDLTEAFF
d_gene: .; abundance: once; v_gene: TRBV28; j_gene: TRBJ2-6; CDR3nt: TGTGCCAGCAGTTCATTCTCTGGGGCCAACGTCCTGACTTTC; CDR3aa: CASSSFSGANVLTF
d_gene: .; abundance: once; v_gene: TRBV11-2; j_gene: TRBJ1-2; CDR3nt: TGTGCCAGCAGCTTCACCTATGGCTACACCTTC; CDR3aa: CASSFTYGYTF
d_gene: .; abundance: .; v_gene: TRBV19; j_gene: TRBJ1-5; CDR3nt: TGTGCCAGTAGTATCGGCGTCAGCTATCAGCCCCAGCATTTT; CDR3aa: CASSIGVSYQPQHF
d_gene: .; abundance: .; v_gene: TRBV11-3; j_gene: TRBJ2-1; CDR3nt: TGTGCCAGCAGCTTACCGGGTTCGGGTAATGAGCAGTTCTTC; CDR3aa: CASSLPGSGNEQFF
d_gene: .; abundance: .; v_gene: TRBV6-1; j_gene: TRBJ1-4; CDR3nt: TGTGCCAGCAGTCCAGAGTGGGGGGGCGGAGAAAAACTGTTTTTT; CDR3aa: CASSPEWGGGEKLFF
d_gene: TRBD1; abundance: .; v_gene: TRBV7-7; j_gene: TRBJ2-7; CDR3nt: TGTGCTAGCAGCCCGTGGGACAGGGACTACGAGCAGTACTTC; CDR3aa: CASSPWDRDYEQYF
d_gene: .; abundance: .; v_gene: TRBV5-1; j_gene: TRBJ2-7; CDR3nt: TGCGCCAGCAGCCTGGAGATGTCCTACGAGCAGTACTTC; CDR3aa: CASSLEMSYEQYF
d_gene: TRBD2; abundance: .; v_gene: TRBV10-3; j_gene: TRBJ2-1; CDR3nt: TGTGCCATCGGGGCGCGAACTAGCGGGAGGGAGCAGGCACAGTTCTTC; CDR3aa: CAIGARTSGREQAQFF
d_gene: .; abundance: .; v_gene: TRBV2; j_gene: TRBJ1-1; CDR3nt: TGTGCCAGCAGTGAATGGGTGGAGGGCACTGAAGCTTTCTTT; CDR3aa: CASSEWVEGTEAFF
d_gene: TRBD2; abundance: .; v_gene: TRBV5-1; j_gene: TRBJ2-7; CDR3nt: TGCGCCAGCAGCTTGGTAGCGGGCGCCTACGAGCAGTACTTC; CDR3aa: CASSLVAGAYEQYF
d_gene: .; abundance: .; v_gene: TRBV7-9; j_gene: TRBJ2-5; CDR3nt: TGTGCCAGCAGCTTAGAAGTCGGGCCAGGGGAGACCCAGTACTTC; CDR3aa: CASSLEVGPGETQYF
d_gene: .; abundance: once; v_gene: TRBV29-1; j_gene: TRBJ2-7; CDR3nt: TGCAGCGCCGCCTCCGGGGTGTACGAGCAGTACTTC; CDR3aa: CSAASGVYEQYF